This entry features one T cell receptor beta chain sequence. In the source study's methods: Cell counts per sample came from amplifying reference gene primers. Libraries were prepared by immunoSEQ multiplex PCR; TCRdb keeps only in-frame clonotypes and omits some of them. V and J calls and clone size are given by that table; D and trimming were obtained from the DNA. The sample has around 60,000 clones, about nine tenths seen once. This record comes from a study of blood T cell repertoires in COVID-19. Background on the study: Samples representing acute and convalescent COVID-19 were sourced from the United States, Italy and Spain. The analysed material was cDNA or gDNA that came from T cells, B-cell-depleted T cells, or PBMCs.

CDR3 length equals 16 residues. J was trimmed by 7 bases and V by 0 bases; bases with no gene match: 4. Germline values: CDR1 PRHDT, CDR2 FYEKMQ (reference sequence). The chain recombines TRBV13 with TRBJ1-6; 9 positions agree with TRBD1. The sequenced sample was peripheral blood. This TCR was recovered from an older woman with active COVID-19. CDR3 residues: CASSLGTGGPNSPLHF. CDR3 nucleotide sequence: TGTGCCAGCAGCTTAGGGACAGGGGGTCCAAATTCACCCCTCCACTTT.